A single sample is the source of the 4 T cell receptor beta chains below, sequenced in a study of T cells in localized non-small cell lung cancer. The repertoire was sequenced with immunoSEQ multiplex PCR; TCRdb's copy has only in-frame clones and lacks some. Among 25,000 to 30,000 clones listed, more than 75% were seen once. The sequenced sample was peripheral blood, obtained before any cancer treatment. These receptors were obtained from a female donor over 55 with stage III squamous cell lung carcinoma.

The chain recombines TRBV9 with TRBJ2-1; 14 bases are a match to TRBD2. The junction had 11 bases not matched to a gene; V was cut back by 5 bases and J by 7 bases. This CDR3 has 17 residues. The germline V gene encodes CDR1 SGDLS and CDR2 YYNGEE. In DNA form, the CDR3 reads TGTGCCAGCAGTCTTACTGGGACTAGCGGGAGTCGGAATGAGCAGTTCTTC. It encodes CASSLTGTSGSRNEQFF.

The gene calls are TRBV4-1 and TRBJ2-7, with 9 bases lining up with TRBD1. This CDR3 has 14 amino acids. Germline values: CDR1 MGHRA, CDR2 YSYEKL. Trimming at V came to 4 bases and at J to 7 bases, leaving 8 bases not matched to a gene. The CDR3 loop is CASSPRTGAGEQYF. In DNA, the CDR3 is TGCGCCAGCAGCCCCAGGACAGGGGCGGGGGAGCAGTACTTC.

The rearrangement uses TRBV2 and TRBJ1-4; 11 nucleotides line up with TRBD1. The V segment lost 6 bases and the J segment 3 bases; nucleotides outside the gene matches: 3. The CDR3 consists of 15 residues. Germline CDR1 reads SNHLY; CDR2 reads FYNNEI. Here the CDR3 reads CASSGQGAANEKLFF. The DNA for the CDR3 is TGTGCCAGCAGCGGACAGGGGGCGGCTAATGAAAAACTGTTTTTT.

The chain combines TRBV7-9 with TRBJ2-1; TRBD2 might be the D (6 bases). V shed 5 bases and J shed 3 bases, with 8 bases lying between them. The germline gives CDR1 SEHNR, CDR2 FQNEAQ (reference sequence). The CDR3 covers 13 residues. The CDR3 sequence is CASSPDYYNEQFF. Written as DNA, the CDR3 is TGTGCCAGCAGCCCGGACTACTACAATGAGCAGTTCTTC.